This T cell receptor beta chain was sequenced during a study of cytomegalovirus exposure and HLA in healthy donors. Study conclusions and caveats: Per published reports, the classifier diagnosed cytomegalovirus status with high specificity and sensitivity. The study designated 164 TCR beta chains cytomegalovirus-associated. Excluded: some indistinguishable V segments such as TRBV6-2 and TRBV6-3.

On this clone itself: Its antigen is not identified.

Between the trimmed V and J ends, which lost 0 bases and 3 bases, there was a span of 8 bases. The germline V gene has CDR1 SGHRS and CDR2 YFSETQ. This CDR3 spans 14 amino acids. With 60 Vbeta and 13 Jbeta primers, the PCR was carried out. The repertoire was sequenced with immunoSEQ multiplex PCR; TCRdb's copy has only in-frame clones and lacks some. Recorded for this sample: about 72,000 clones. The clonotype was recovered from a woman aged 40 to 49 in good health and CMV-seropositive. Sequenced: PBMCs. The rearrangement joins TRBV5-1 to TRBJ2-3; D possibly corresponds to TRBD1 (5 bases). The CDR3 spells CASSLVTGTDTQYF. The CDR3 DNA follows: TGCGCCAGCAGCTTGGTAACAGGTACAGATACGCAGTATTTT.